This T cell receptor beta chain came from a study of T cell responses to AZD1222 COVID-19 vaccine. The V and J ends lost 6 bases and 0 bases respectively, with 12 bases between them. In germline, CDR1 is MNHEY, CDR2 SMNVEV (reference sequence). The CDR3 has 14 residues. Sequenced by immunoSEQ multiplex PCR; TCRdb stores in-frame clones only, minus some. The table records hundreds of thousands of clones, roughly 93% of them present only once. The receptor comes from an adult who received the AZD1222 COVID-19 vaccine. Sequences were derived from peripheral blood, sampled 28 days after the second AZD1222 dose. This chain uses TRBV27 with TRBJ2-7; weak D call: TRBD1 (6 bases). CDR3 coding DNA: TGTGCCAGCAGCCATTCGGGACACTCCTACGAGCAGTACTTC. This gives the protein CASSHSGHSYEQYF.